Sequencing of this T cell receptor beta chain was carried out in a study of regulatory T cells in long-lasting Graves disease. Study background: Patients newly diagnosed with Graves' had been on antithyroid drugs for under 3 months.

The germline CDR1 and CDR2 sequences are LGHNA and YNFKEQ. V lost 0 bases to trimming and J lost 6 bases, with 6 bases between them. The CDR3 spans 13 residues. Time point meaning: newly diagnosed GD, antithyroid drugs for less than 3 months. Researchers made the TCR library from RNA that was extracted from PBMCs. This clonotype was counted only a few times. The authors built TCR beta libraries using iRepertoire HTBI primers and Arm-PCR of CDR3 regions. TCRdb itself ran the multiplex PCR reads through MiXCR, one entry per CDR3 protein. The sample contains 400,000 to 550,000 distinct CDR3 sequences, about 15% of which appear only once. This sample also belongs to another study, concerning T cells in Graves' hyperthyroidism and ophthalmopathy. That paper notes: During a first-round RT-PCR of the TCR CDR3, the HTBI primer set was used.

The sequences come from peripheral blood mononuclear cells (PBMCs), collected at new diagnosis, from a patient treated with antithyroid drugs. V usage is TRBV4-2 and J usage is TRBJ1-5; D uncertain. The sequence was collected from a woman between 25 and 40 years old with Graves disease. In DNA form, the CDR3 reads TGTGCCAGCAGCCAAGAGACGGGTCAGCCCCAGCATTTT. Translated, it gives CASSQETGQPQHF.